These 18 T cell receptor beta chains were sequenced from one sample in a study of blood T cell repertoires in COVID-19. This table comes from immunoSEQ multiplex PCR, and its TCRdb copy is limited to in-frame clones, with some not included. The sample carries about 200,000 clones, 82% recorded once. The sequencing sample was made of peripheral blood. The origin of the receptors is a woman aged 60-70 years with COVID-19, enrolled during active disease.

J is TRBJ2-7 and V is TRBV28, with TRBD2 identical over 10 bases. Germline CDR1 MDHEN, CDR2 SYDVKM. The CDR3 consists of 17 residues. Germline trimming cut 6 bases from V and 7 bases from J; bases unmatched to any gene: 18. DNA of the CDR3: TGTGCCAGCAGCTCCTCGGGTAGCGGGAGGCCCCGGAGGGAGCAGTACTTC. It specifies CASSSSGSGRPRREQYF.

The CDR3 region has the DNA TGTGCCAGCAGCTTAAGCCCTCACCGCGAGCAGTACTTC. Residues: CASSLSPHREQYF. The J gene is TRBJ2-7, the V gene TRBV7-8; D not certain. Trimming took off 2 bases at V and 6 bases at J, with 11 bases between the two ends. The CDR3 is 13 amino acids. Germline loops: CDR1 SGHVS, CDR2 FQNEAQ.

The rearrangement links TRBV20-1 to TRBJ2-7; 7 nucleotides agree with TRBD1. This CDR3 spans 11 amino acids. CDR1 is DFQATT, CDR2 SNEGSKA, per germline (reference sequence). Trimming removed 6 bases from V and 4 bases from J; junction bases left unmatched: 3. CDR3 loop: CSARTGYEQYV. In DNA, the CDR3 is TGCAGTGCCAGGACAGGATACGAGCAGTACGTC.

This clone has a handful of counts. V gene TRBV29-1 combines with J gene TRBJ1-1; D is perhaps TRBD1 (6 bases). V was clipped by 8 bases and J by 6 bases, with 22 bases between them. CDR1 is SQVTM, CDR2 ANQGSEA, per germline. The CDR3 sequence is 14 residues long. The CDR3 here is CSSASEGGMAEAFF. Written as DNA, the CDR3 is TGCAGCTCCGCGTCAGAGGGGGGGATGGCTGAAGCTTTCTTT.

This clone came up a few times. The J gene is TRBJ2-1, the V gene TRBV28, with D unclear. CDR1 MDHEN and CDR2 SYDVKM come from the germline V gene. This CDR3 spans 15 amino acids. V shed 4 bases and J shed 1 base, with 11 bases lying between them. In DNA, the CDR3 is TGTGCCAGCAGTTCCCTCTTGCGGTCCTACAATGAGCAGTTCTTC. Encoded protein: CASSSLLRSYNEQFF. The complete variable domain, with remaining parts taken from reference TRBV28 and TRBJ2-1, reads DVKVTQSSRYLVKRTGEKVFLECVQDMDHENMFWYRQDPGLGLRLIYFSYDVKMKEKGDIPEGYSVSREKKERFSLILESASTNQTSMYLCASSSLLRSYNEQFFGPGTRLTVL.

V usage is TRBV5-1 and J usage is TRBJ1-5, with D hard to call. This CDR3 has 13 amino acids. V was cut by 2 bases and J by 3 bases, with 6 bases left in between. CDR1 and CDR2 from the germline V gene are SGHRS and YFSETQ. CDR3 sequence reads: CASSFTVNQPQHF. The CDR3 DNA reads TGCGCCAGCAGCTTTACAGTCAATCAGCCCCAGCATTTT. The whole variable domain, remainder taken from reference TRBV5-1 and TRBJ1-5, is KAGVTQTPRYLIKTRGQQVTLSCSPISGHRSVSWYQQTPGQGLQFLFEYFSETQRNKGNFPGRFSGRQFSNSRSEMNVSTLELGDSALYLCASSFTVNQPQHFGDGTRLSIL.

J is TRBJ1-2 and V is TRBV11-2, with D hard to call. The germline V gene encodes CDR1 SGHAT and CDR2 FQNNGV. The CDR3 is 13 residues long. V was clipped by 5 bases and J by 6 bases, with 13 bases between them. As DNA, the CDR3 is TGTGCCAGCAGCCGACCTACGGGGAATGGCTACACCTTC. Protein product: CASSRPTGNGYTF.

The CDR3 DNA sequence: TGTGCCAGCAGTTTCGACTACGGGGGGGGAATAGAGACCCAGTACTTC. It translates to CASSFDYGGGIETQYF. This chain links TRBV28 with TRBJ2-5; TRBD2 agrees at 8 bases. CDR1 MDHEN and CDR2 SYDVKM come from the germline V gene. The V segment lost 3 bases and the J segment 4 bases; nucleotides outside the gene matches: 10. There are 16 residues in the CDR3.

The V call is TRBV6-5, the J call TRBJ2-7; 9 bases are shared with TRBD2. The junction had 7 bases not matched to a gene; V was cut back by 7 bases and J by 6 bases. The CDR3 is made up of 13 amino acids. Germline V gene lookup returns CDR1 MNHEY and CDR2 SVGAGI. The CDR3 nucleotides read TGTGCCAGCATCATCGCGGGGGGGGGCGAGCAGTACTTC. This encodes CASIIAGGGEQYF.

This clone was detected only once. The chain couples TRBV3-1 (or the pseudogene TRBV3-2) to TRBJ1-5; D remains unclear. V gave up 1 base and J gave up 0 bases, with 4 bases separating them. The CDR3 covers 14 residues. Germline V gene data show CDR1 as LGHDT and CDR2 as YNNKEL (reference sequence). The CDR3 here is CASSQVSSNQPQHF. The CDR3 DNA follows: TGTGCCAGCAGCCAAGTCTCTAGCAATCAGCCCCAGCATTTT.

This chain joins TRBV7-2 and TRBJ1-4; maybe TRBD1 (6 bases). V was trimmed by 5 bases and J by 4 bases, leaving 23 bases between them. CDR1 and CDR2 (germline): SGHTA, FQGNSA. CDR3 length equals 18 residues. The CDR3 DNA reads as TGTGCCAGCAGCGCACCCCCTTGGGGGGGCGCCGGTAATGAAAAACTGTTTTTT. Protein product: CASSAPPWGGAGNEKLFF.

CDR3 DNA: TGTGCCAGCAGCGTAGGCACTAGCGGGGGCACCGGGGAGCTGTTTTTT. This translates into CASSVGTSGGTGELFF. The V gene is TRBV9, the J gene TRBJ2-2; 11 positions match TRBD2. The CDR3 runs 16 residues. Germline CDR1 SGDLS, CDR2 YYNGEE. The J segment lost 4 bases and the V segment lost 0 bases, leaving 2 bases of the junction unmatched. Combining the CDR3 with reference TRBV9 and TRBJ2-2 gives the whole variable domain DSGVTQTPKHLITATGQRVTLRCSPRSGDLSVYWYQQSLDQGLQFLIQYYNGEERAKGNILERFSAQQFPDLHSELNLSSLELGDSALYFCASSVGTSGGTGELFFGEGSRLTVL.

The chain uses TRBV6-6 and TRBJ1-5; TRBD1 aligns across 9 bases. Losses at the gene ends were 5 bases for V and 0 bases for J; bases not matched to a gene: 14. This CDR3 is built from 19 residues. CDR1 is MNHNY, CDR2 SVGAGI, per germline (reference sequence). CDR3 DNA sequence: TGTGCCAGCAGTCACGGACAGGGGAGGACTATAAATAGCAATCAGCCCCAGCATTTT. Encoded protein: CASSHGQGRTINSNQPQHF.

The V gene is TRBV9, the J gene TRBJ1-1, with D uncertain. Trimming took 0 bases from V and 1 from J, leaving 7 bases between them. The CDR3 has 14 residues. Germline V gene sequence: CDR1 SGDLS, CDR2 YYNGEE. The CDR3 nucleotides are TGTGCCAGCAGCGTAGTTACAGAGAACACTGAAGCTTTCTTT. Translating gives CASSVVTENTEAFF.

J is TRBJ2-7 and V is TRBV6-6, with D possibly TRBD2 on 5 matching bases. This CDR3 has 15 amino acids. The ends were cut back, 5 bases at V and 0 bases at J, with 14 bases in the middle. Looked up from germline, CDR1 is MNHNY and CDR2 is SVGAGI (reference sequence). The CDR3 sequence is CASSPWTLSSYEQYF. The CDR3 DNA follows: TGTGCCAGCAGTCCTTGGACTTTGAGCTCCTACGAGCAGTACTTC.

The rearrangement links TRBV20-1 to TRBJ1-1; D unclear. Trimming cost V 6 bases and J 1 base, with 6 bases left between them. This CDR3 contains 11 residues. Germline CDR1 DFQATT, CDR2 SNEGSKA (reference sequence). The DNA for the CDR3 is TGCAGTGCATACACGAACACTGAAGCTTTCTTT. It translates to CSAYTNTEAFF.

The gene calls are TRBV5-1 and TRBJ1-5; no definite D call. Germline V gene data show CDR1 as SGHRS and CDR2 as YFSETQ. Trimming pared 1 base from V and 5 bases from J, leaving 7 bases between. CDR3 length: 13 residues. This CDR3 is CASSLTGDQPQHF. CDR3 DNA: TGCGCCAGCAGCTTGACTGGTGATCAGCCCCAGCATTTT. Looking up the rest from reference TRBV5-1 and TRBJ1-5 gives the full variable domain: KAGVTQTPRYLIKTRGQQVTLSCSPISGHRSVSWYQQTPGQGLQFLFEYFSETQRNKGNFPGRFSGRQFSNSRSEMNVSTLELGDSALYLCASSLTGDQPQHFGDGTRLSIL.

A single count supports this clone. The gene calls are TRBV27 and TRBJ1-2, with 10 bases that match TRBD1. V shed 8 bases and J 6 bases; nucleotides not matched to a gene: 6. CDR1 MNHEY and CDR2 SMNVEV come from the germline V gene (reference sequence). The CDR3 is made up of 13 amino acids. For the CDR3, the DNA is TGTGCCAGCCGGACAGGGGGTACTCATGGCTACACCTTC. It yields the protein CASRTGGTHGYTF.